The T cell receptor (beta chain) under discussion was sequenced for a study of spatial heterogeneity in lung cancer. Each CDR3 protein is one row after TCRdb ran MiXCR on the 5' RACE reads. This sample has 12,000 to 15,000 distinct CDR3 sequences, with approximately 4.5% found just once. The germline CDR1 and CDR2 sequences are KGHSH and LQKENI. This CDR3 region has 14 residues. V was shortened by 3 bases and J by 2 bases, with 10 bases between the two germline ends. Time point described: sample taken at primary tumor resection. This clonotype was counted ten times or more. The target antigen is unknown. This beta chain slipped into a library made for alpha chains as a stray read, so its size is not meaningful. Study-wide results and limits: One measure, the expanded intratumoral alpha and beta TCR count, tracked tumor mutation counts.

Sequenced material: lung tumor tissue, taken at surgery. This sequence originates from a female donor with early-stage non-small cell lung cancer. The chain carries TRBV18 and TRBJ1-1; D is unresolved. The CDR3 region has the DNA TGTGCCAGCTCACCCCGAACAAGTAACACTGAAGCTTTCTTT. Translating gives CASSPRTSNTEAFF.